Shown below are 11 T cell receptor beta chains from a single sample sequenced in a study of early T cells in non-severe SARS-CoV-2 infection. In TCRdb, the 5' RACE reads were re-called with MiXCR into one record per CDR3 protein. This sample carries approximately 76,000 distinct CDR3 sequences, over 13% of them seen once, and the ten largest clones take about 3%. The specimen was whole blood. These receptors all come from an adult who was a healthcare worker with PCR-confirmed SARS-CoV-2 infection or an uninfected control (not recorded which).

The V and J genes are TRBV5-1 and TRBJ2-3; TRBD2 might be the D (6 bases). Germline assignment: CDR1 SGHRS and CDR2 YFSETQ. V gave up 0 bases and J gave up 6 bases, with 11 bases separating them. CDR3 length: 14 amino acids. The CDR3 sequence: CASSLGDSVDTQYF. The CDR3 nucleotides are TGCGCCAGCAGCTTGGGGGACTCGGTGGATACGCAGTATTTT.

In its sample, this clonotype was seen many times. The V gene is TRBV11-2, the J gene TRBJ1-1, with D uncertain. Germline loops: CDR1 SGHAT, CDR2 FQNNGV. This CDR3 region has 13 residues. With 0 bases removed from V and 3 bases from J, the gap between germline ends came to 5 bases. The CDR3 protein is CASSLEAYTEAFF. Written as DNA, the CDR3 is TGTGCCAGCAGCTTAGAGGCGTACACTGAAGCTTTCTTT.

This clonotype appeared once. This rearrangement joins TRBV11-1 to TRBJ2-2; 10 positions agree with TRBD2. With V trimmed by 5 bases and J by 4 bases, 10 bases remained unmatched. The CDR3 consists of 17 residues. The germline V gene has CDR1 SGHAT and CDR2 FQDESV (reference sequence). The CDR3 spells CASSPRGASGSTGELFF. CDR3 nucleotides: TGTGCCAGCAGCCCGCGGGGGGCTAGCGGGAGCACCGGGGAGCTGTTTTTT.

The rearrangement uses TRBV9 and TRBJ2-7; TRBD1 or TRBD2 may be the D gene (5 bases each). Germline CDR1 reads SGDLS; CDR2 reads YYNGEE. The CDR3 is made up of 14 amino acids. V lost 0 bases and J lost 3, with 10 bases in between. CDR3 residues: CASSVGGVDYEQYF. The CDR3, as DNA: TGTGCCAGCAGCGTAGGAGGGGTCGACTACGAGCAGTACTTC.

This clonotype was seen once. The gene calls are TRBV7-8 and TRBJ2-7, with D hard to call. This CDR3 spans 12 amino acids. Trimming pared 3 bases from V and 9 bases from J, leaving 12 bases between. Germline lookup yields CDR1 SGHVS and CDR2 FQNEAQ. DNA of the CDR3: TGTGCCAGCAGCTTGGCCGGATCTGGGCAGTACTTC. It encodes CASSLAGSGQYF.

This clonotype occurred many times. The gene calls are TRBV7-8 and TRBJ2-1; no firm D call. Germline V lookup: CDR1 SGHVS, CDR2 FQNEAQ. The V end was cut by 1 base, the J end by 4 bases, with 5 bases between. This CDR3 has 13 amino acids. The CDR3 sequence is CASSLVSYNEQFF. The CDR3 DNA is TGTGCCAGCAGCTTAGTCTCATACAATGAGCAGTTCTTC. Full variable domain (outside the CDR3, taken from reference TRBV7-8 and TRBJ2-1): GAGVSQSPRYKVAKRGQDVALRCDPISGHVSLFWYQQALGQGPEFLTYFQNEAQLDKSGLPSDRFFAERPEGSVSTLKIQRTQQEDSAVYLCASSLVSYNEQFFGPGTRLTVL.

This clonotype was seen repeatedly, ten times or more. This chain connects TRBV7-9 to TRBJ2-7; tentative D call: TRBD2 (5 bases). Per germline, CDR1 SEHNR and CDR2 FQNEAQ (reference sequence). The CDR3 has 12 residues. V was pared by 8 bases and J by 0 bases, with 8 bases between. CDR3 DNA: TGTGCCAGCGGGAGCATCTCCTACGAGCAGTACTTC. Amino acids: CASGSISYEQYF. The complete variable domain, with remaining parts taken from reference TRBV7-9 and TRBJ2-7, reads DTGVSQNPRHKITKRGQNVTFRCDPISEHNRLYWYRQTLGQGPEFLTYFQNEAQLEKSRLLSDRFSAERPKGSFSTLEIQRTEQGDSAMYLCASGSISYEQYFGPGTRLTVT.

Only a few counts were recorded for this clonotype. The V call is TRBV4-2, the J call TRBJ2-3; a weak D match, TRBD2 (6 bases). Germline CDR1 is LGHNA and CDR2 is YNFKEQ. With 1 base removed from V and 8 bases from J, the gap between germline ends came to 16 bases. The CDR3 is 15 amino acids. CDR3 sequence (DNA): TGTGCCAGCAGCCAAGGAGCTAGGGAGGTTGGTACGCAGTATTTT. It translates to CASSQGAREVGTQYF.

This clonotype came up a few times. This sequence joins TRBV7-9 and TRBJ2-5, with D possibly being TRBD2 (6 bases). Germline V CDR1 and CDR2: SEHNR, FQNEAQ (reference sequence). V lost 0 bases and J lost 0, with 17 bases in between. The CDR3 contains 18 residues. This chain's CDR3 is CASSLAPPGDGHQETQYF. The CDR3 DNA is TGTGCCAGCAGCTTAGCCCCCCCGGGGGACGGCCACCAAGAGACCCAGTACTTC. The whole variable domain, filled in from reference TRBV7-9 and TRBJ2-5, reads DTGVSQNPRHKITKRGQNVTFRCDPISEHNRLYWYRQTLGQGPEFLTYFQNEAQLEKSRLLSDRFSAERPKGSFSTLEIQRTEQGDSAMYLCASSLAPPGDGHQETQYFGPGTRLLVL.

The J gene is TRBJ2-7, the V gene TRBV7-2, with 11 bases that match TRBD2. The germline V gene has CDR1 SGHTA and CDR2 FQGNSA. CDR3 size: 14 residues. V lost 2 bases and J lost 4; bases outside the gene matches: 1. As DNA, the CDR3 is TGTGCCAGCAGCTTATCTAGCGGGGGGTACGAGCAGTACTTC. Protein sequence: CASSLSSGGYEQYF. The whole variable domain, filled in from reference TRBV7-2 and TRBJ2-7, reads GAGVSQSPSNKVTEKGKDVELRCDPISGHTALYWYRQSLGQGLEFLIYFQGNSAPDKSGLPSDRFSAERTGGSVSTLTIQRTQQEDSAVYLCASSLSSGGYEQYFGPGTRLTVT.

The chain combines TRBV2 with TRBJ2-2; 13 bases map to TRBD2. CDR3 length: 18 amino acids. CDR1 SNHLY and CDR2 FYNNEI come from the germline V gene. V lost 2 bases, J lost 4 bases, and 7 bases stayed unmatched. The CDR3 protein is CASSERLAGGRSTGELFF. CDR3 bases: TGTGCCAGCAGTGAAAGACTAGCGGGAGGTCGGAGCACCGGGGAGCTGTTTTTT.